This TCR beta chain came from a study of cytomegalovirus exposure and HLA in healthy donors. PCR primers comprised 60 Vbeta and 13 Jbeta primers. The data were produced by immunoSEQ multiplex PCR, yet TCRdb's version contains in-frame clones alone and is incomplete. The repertoire includes some 160,000 clones, 60% to 85% of them detected once, and roughly 1.5% sits in the top ten. With V trimmed by 5 bases and J by 6 bases, 3 bases remained unmatched. The CDR3 loop spans 14 amino acids. Germline assignment: CDR1 LNHDA and CDR2 SQIVND (reference sequence). Overall study results and limits: Among TCR beta chains of equal frequency, HLA-associated ones were more clonally expanded in a later analysis.

Donors were nominally healthy when sampled, though unrecorded immune exposures were likely. As for this clone: What it recognizes is unknown.

Sequenced: PBMCs. The genes are TRBV19 and TRBJ1-4, with 10 nucleotides matching TRBD1. This TCR was sampled from a woman aged 25 to 39 in good health and CMV-seronegative. CDR3 nucleotide sequence: TGTGCCAGTAGTTGGGGACAGGGGTATGAAAAACTGTTTTTT. This encodes CASSWGQGYEKLFF.